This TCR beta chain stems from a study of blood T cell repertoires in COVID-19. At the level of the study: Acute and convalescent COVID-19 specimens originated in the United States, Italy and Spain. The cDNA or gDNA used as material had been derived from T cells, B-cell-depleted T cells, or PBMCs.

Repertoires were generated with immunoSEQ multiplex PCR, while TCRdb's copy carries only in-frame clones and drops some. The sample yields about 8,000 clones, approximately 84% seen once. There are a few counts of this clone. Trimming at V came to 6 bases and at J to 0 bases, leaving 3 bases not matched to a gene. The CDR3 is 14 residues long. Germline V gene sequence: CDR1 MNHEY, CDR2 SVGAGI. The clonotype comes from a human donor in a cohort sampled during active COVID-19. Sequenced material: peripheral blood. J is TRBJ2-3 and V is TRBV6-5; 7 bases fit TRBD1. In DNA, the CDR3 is TGTGCCAGCAGCCTGACAGGGAGCACAGATACGCAGTATTTT. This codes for CASSLTGSTDTQYF.